The clone carrying this T cell receptor beta chain was observed a few times. Produced via immunoSEQ multiplex PCR; TCRdb's table is partial and in-frame only. The sample contains 600,000 to 800,000 clones, 55% to 75% of which appear only once. The CDR3 has 12 amino acids. Trimming left V 6 bases short and J 7 bases short, with 10 bases between. The V gene's germline CDR1 is MDHEN and CDR2 SYDVKM. These data are taken from a study of shared clonotypes between healthy human individuals. This clonotype was obtained from a woman aged 25 to 39 in good health. Sequenced sample: memory CD4+ T cells sorted from blood. Subset of the sample: CD45RA-negative fraction. The V and J genes are TRBV28 and TRBJ1-5; no clear D gene. CDR3 residues: CASSFPWQPQHF. CDR3 DNA sequence: TGTGCCAGCAGCTTCCCATGGCAGCCCCAGCATTTT. Filled out from reference TRBV28 and TRBJ1-5, the complete variable domain reads DVKVTQSSRYLVKRTGEKVFLECVQDMDHENMFWYRQDPGLGLRLIYFSYDVKMKEKGDIPEGYSVSREKKERFSLILESASTNQTSMYLCASSFPWQPQHFGDGTRLSIL.